Listed below are T cell receptor beta chains from one sample, sequenced in a study of blood T cell repertoires in COVID-19. Produced via immunoSEQ multiplex PCR; TCRdb's table is partial and in-frame only. Here the sample spans some 89,000 clones, roughly 80% being singletons. The material sequenced was peripheral blood. The receptor source for this set is a man aged 55 to 69 with acute or convalescent COVID-19. The conserved cysteine and the conserved F or W are not part of the CDR3 here.

v_gene	CDR3aa
TRBV3-1/TRBV3-2	ASTPWSSQETQY
TRBV10-2	ATMGHNEQF
TRBV3-1/TRBV3-2	ASSQYGGSETQY
TRBV4-1	ASSQDLYLQGIGYGYT
TRBV29-1	SVVNQGVYQPQH
TRBV6-5	ASSYRLDSNEQF
TRBV10-3	AISESRGTEAF
TRBV6-1	ASSDGGDQPQH
TRBV3-1/TRBV3-2	ASTGSGRNYNEQF
TRBV11-3	ASSLVPVNYGYT
TRBV24-1	ATSDTPDRGRYEQY
TRBV27	ASSWARGNYYGYT
TRBV18	ASSRYQTGQGLSYEQY
TRBV9	ASKREGRETQY
TRBV9	ASSVSEFLISPLH
TRBV4-3	ASSQGLSNQPQH
TRBV19	ASSIYPLGQGARNEQF
TRBV5-5	ASSLDLQETQY
TRBV6-5	ASSYRGGGYGYT
TRBV2	ASSEGGVATTYNEQF
TRBV5-1	ASSGRTGHT
TRBV5-4	ASSLARENTEAF